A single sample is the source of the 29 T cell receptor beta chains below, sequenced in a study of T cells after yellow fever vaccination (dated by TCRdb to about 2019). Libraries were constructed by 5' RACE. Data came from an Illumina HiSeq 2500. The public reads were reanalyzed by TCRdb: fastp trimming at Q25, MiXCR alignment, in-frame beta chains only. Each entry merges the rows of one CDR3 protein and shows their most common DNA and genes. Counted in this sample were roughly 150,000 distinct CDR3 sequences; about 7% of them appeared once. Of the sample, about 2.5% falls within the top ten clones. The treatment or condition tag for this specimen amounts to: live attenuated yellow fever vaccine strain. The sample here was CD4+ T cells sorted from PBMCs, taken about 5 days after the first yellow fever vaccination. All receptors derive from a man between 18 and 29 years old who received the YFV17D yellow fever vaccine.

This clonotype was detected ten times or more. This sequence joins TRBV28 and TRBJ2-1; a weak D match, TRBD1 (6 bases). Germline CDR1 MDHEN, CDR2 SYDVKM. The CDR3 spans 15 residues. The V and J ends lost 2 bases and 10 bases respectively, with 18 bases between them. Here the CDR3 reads CASSLLQAGVHEQFF. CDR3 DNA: TGTGCCAGCAGTTTACTTCAAGCAGGGGTCCACGAGCAGTTCTTC.

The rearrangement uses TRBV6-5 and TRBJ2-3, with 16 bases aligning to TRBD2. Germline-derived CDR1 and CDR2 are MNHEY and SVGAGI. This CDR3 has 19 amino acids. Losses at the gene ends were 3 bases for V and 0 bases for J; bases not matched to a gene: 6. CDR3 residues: CASSYQGLAGGTSTDTQYF. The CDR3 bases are TGTGCCAGCAGTTATCAGGGACTAGCGGGGGGGACTAGCACAGATACGCAGTATTTT.

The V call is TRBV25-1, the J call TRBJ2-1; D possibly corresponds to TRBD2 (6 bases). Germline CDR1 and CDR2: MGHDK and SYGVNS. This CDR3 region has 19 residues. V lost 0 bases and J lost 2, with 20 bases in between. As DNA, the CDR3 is TGTGCCAGCAGTGAATATGGACTACCAGGCCGCAAGGCCTACAATGAGCAGTTCTTC. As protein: CASSEYGLPGRKAYNEQFF.

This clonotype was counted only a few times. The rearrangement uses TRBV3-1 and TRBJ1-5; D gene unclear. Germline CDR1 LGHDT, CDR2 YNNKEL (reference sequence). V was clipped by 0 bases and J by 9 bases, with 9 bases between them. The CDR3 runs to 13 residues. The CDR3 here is CASSQDQKRPQHF. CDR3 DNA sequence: TGTGCCAGCAGCCAAGATCAGAAGCGGCCCCAGCATTTT.

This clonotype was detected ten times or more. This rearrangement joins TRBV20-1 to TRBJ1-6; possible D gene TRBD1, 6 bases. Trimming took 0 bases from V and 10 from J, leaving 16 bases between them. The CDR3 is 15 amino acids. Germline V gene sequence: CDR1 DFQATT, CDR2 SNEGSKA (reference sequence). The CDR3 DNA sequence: TGCAGTGCTAGAGACCAGGGGAGGGGGGACTCACCCCTCCACTTT. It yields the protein CSARDQGRGDSPLHF.

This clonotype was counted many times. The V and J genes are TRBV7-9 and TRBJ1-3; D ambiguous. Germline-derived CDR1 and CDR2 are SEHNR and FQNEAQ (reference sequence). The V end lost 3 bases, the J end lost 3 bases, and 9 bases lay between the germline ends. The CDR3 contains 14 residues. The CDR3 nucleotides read TGTGCCAGCAGCTTCACCGGGTTTGGAAACACCATATATTTT. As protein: CASSFTGFGNTIYF.

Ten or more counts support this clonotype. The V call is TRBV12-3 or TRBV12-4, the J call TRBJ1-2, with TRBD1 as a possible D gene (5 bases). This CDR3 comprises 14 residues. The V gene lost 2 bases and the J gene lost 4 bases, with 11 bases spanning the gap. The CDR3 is CASSLLRDSYGYTF. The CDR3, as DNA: TGTGCCAGCAGTTTACTTCGTGACAGCTATGGCTACACCTTC.

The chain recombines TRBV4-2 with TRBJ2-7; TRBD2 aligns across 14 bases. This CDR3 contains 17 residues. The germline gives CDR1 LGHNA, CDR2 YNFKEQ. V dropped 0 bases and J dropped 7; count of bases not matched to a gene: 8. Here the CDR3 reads CASSQDQRTSGGNEQYF. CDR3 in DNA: TGTGCCAGCAGCCAAGATCAGAGGACTAGCGGGGGGAATGAGCAGTACTTC.

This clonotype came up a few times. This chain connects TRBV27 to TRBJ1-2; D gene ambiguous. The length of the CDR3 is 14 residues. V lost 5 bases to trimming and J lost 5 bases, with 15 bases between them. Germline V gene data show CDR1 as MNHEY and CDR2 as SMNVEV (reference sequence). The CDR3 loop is CASSPTRRFYGYTF. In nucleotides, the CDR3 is TGTGCCAGCAGTCCCACCCGACGGTTTTATGGCTACACCTTC.

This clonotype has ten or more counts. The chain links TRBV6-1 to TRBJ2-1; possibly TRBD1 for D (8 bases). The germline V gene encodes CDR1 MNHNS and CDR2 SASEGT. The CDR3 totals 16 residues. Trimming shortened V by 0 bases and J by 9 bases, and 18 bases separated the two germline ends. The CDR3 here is CASSEAPGQGGSEQFF. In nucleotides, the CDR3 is TGTGCCAGCAGTGAAGCCCCAGGACAGGGAGGGAGTGAGCAGTTCTTC.

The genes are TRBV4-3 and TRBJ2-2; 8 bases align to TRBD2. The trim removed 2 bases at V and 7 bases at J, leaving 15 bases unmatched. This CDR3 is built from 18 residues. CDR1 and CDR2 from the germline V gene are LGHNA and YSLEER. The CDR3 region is CASSQRAVQRGIDGELFF. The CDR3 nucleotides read TGCGCCAGCAGCCAAAGGGCCGTCCAGCGGGGGATTGACGGGGAGCTGTTTTTT.

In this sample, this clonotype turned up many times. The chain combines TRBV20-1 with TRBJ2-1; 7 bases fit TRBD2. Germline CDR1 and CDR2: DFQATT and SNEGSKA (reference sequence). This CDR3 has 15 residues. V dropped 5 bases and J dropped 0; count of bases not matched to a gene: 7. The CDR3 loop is CSAFSGTTSYNEQFF. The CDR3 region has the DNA TGCAGTGCTTTCTCCGGGACTACCTCCTACAATGAGCAGTTCTTC.

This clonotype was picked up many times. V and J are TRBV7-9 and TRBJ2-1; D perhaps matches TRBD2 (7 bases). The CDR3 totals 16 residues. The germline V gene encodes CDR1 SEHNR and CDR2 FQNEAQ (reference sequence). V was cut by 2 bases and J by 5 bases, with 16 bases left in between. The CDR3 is CASSLNLRGADNEQFF. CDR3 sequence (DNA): TGTGCCAGCAGCTTAAATCTCCGGGGGGCGGACAATGAGCAGTTCTTC.

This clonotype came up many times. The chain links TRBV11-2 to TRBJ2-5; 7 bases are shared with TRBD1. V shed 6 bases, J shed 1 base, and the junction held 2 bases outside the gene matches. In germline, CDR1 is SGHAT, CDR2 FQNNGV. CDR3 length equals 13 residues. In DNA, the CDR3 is TGTGCCAGCAGGAGGGGGCTCCAAGAGACCCAGTACTTC. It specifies CASRRGLQETQYF.

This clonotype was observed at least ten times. CDR3 sequence: CASSFLVVNTEAFF. The CDR3 coding sequence is TGTGCCAGCAGCTTCCTAGTAGTGAACACTGAAGCTTTCTTT. V gene TRBV7-2 combines with J gene TRBJ1-1, with D unclear. CDR1 is SGHTA, CDR2 FQGNSA, per germline. The CDR3 has 14 residues. V was shortened by 3 bases and J by 0 bases, with 8 bases between the two germline ends.

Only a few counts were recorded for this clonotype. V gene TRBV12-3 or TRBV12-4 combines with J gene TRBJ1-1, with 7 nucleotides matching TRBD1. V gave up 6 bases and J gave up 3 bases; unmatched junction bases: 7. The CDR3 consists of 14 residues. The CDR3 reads CASSLGTVYTEAFF. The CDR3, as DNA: TGTGCCAGCAGCTTGGGGACAGTCTACACTGAAGCTTTCTTT.

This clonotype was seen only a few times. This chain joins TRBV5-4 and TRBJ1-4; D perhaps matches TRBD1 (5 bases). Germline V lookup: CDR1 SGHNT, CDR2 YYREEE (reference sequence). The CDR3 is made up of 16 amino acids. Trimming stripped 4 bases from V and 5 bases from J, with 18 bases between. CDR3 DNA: TGTGCCAGCAGCCGGGACCGCGGGGGACTAAATGAAAAACTGTTTTTT. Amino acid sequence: CASSRDRGGLNEKLFF.

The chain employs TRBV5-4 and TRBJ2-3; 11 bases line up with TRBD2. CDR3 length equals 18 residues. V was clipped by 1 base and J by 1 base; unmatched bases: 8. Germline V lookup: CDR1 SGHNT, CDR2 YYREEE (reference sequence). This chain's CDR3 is CASSLMVAGGRGTDTQYF. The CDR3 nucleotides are TGTGCCAGCAGCTTGATGGTAGCGGGGGGGCGTGGCACAGATACGCAGTATTTT.

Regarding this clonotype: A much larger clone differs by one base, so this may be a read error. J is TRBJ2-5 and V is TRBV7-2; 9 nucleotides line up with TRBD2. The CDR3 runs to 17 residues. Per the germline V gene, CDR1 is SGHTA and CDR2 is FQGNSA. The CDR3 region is CANSFSLLAGTQETQYF. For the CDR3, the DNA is TGTGCCAACAGCTTTTCACTACTAGCGGGCACCCAAGAGACCCAGTACTTC.

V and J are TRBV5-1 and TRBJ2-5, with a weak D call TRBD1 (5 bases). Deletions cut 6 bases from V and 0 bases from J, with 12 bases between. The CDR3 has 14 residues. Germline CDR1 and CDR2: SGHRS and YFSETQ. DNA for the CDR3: TGCGCCAGCACAGGGCCCCAGGACCAAGAGACCCAGTACTTC. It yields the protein CASTGPQDQETQYF. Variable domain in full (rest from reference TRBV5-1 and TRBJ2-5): KAGVTQTPRYLIKTRGQQVTLSCSPISGHRSVSWYQQTPGQGLQFLFEYFSETQRNKGNFPGRFSGRQFSNSRSEMNVSTLELGDSALYLCASTGPQDQETQYFGPGTRLLVL.

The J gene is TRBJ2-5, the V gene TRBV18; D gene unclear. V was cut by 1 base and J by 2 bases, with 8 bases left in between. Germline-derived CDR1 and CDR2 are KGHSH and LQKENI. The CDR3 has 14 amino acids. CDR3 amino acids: CASSPLANQETQYF. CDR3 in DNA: TGTGCCAGCTCACCACTCGCCAATCAAGAGACCCAGTACTTC.

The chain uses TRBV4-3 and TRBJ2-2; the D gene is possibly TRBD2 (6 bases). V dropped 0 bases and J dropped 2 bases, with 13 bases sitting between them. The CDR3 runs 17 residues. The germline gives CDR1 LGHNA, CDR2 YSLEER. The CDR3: CASSQDLGRGNTGELFF. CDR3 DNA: TGCGCCAGCAGCCAAGATCTGGGGCGGGGTAACACCGGGGAGCTGTTTTTT.

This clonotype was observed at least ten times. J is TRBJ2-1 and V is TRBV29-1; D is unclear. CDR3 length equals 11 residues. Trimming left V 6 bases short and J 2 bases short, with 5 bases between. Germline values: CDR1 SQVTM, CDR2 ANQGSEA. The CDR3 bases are TGCAGCGTACGGCCCTACAATGAGCAGTTCTTC. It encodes CSVRPYNEQFF.

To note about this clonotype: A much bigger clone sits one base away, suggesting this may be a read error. The CDR3: CASSLRVLYQETQYF. The CDR3 nucleotides are TGTGCCAGCAGCTTACGGGTACTTTACCAAGAGACCCAGTACTTC. The chain links TRBV7-2 to TRBJ2-5; D uncertain. The germline gives CDR1 SGHTA, CDR2 FQGNSA. The CDR3 sequence is 15 residues long. Trimming cost V 2 bases and J 0 bases, with 10 bases left between them.

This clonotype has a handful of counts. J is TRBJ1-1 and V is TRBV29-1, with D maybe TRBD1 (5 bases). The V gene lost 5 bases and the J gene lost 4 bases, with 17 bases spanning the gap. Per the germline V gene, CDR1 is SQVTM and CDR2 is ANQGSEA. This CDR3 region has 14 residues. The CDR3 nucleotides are TGCAGCGTTCGGGAGGGGACGGCGGTCACTGAAGCTTTCTTT. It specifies CSVREGTAVTEAFF.

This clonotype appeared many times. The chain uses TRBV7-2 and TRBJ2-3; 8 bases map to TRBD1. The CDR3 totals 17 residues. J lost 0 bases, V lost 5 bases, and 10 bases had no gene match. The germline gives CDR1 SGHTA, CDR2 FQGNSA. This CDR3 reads CASSRIPGTGSTDTQYF. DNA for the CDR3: TGTGCCAGCAGCCGAATACCCGGGACAGGCAGCACAGATACGCAGTATTTT. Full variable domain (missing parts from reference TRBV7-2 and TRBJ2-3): GAGVSQSPSNKVTEKGKDVELRCDPISGHTALYWYRQSLGQGLEFLIYFQGNSAPDKSGLPSDRFSAERTGGSVSTLTIQRTQQEDSAVYLCASSRIPGTGSTDTQYFGPGTRLTVL.

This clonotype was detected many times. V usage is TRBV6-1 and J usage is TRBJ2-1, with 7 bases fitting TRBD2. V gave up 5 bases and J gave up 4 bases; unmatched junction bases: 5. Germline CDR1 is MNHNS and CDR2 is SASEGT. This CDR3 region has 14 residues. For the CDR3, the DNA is TGTGCCAGCAGTCGGACTAGAAGATACAATGAGCAGTTCTTC. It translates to CASSRTRRYNEQFF.

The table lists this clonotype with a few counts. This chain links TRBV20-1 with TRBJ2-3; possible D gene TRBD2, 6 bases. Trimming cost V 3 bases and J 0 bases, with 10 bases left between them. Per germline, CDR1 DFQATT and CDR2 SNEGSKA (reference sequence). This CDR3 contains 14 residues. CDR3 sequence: CSASPGLSTDTQYF. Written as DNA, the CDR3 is TGCAGTGCTAGTCCGGGACTGAGCACAGATACGCAGTATTTT.

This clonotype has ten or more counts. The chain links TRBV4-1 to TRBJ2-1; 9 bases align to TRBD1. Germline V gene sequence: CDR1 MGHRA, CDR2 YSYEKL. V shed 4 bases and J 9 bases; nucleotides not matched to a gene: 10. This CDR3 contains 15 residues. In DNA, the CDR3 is TGCGCCAGCAGCCGAACCGGGACAGGGATGGGTGAGCAGTTCTTC. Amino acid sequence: CASSRTGTGMGEQFF.